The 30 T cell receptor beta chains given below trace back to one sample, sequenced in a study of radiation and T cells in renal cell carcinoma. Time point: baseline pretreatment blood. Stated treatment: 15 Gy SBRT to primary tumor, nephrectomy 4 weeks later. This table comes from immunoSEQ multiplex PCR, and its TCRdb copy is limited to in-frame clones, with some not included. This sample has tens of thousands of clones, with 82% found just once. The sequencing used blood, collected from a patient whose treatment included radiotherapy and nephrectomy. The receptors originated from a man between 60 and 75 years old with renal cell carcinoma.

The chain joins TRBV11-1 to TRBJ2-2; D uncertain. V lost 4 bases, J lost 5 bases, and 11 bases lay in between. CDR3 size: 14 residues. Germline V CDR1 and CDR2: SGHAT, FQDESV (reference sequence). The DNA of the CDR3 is TGTGCCAGCAGCTCCCTTGGTGCTACCGGGGAGCTGTTTTTT. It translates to CASSSLGATGELFF.

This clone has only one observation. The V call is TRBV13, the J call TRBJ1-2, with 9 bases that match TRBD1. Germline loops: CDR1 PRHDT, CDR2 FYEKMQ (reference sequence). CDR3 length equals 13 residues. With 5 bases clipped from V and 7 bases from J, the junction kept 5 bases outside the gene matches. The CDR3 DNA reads TGTGCCAGCAGCAACAGGGGGCAGGGTGGCTACACCTTC. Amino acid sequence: CASSNRGQGGYTF.

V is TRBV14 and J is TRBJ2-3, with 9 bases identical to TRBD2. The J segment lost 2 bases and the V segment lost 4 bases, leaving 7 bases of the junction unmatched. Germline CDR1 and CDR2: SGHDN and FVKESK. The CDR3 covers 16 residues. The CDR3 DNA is TGTGCCAGCAGCCTCGGGACTAGCTTTTACACAGATACGCAGTATTTT. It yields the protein CASSLGTSFYTDTQYF.

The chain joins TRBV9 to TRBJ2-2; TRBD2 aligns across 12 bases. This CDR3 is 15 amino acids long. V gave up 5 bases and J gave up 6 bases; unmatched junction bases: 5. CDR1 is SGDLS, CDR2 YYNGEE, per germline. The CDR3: CASSLTSGSAGELFF. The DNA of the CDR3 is TGTGCCAGCAGTTTGACTAGCGGGAGCGCCGGGGAGCTGTTTTTT. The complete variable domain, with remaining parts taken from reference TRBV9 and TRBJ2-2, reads DSGVTQTPKHLITATGQRVTLRCSPRSGDLSVYWYQQSLDQGLQFLIQYYNGEERAKGNILERFSAQQFPDLHSELNLSSLELGDSALYFCASSLTSGSAGELFFGEGSRLTVL.

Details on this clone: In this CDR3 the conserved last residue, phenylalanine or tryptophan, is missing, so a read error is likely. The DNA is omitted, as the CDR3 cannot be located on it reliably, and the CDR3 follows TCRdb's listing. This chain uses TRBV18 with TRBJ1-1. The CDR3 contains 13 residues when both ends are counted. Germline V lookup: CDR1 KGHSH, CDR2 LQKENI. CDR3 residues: CASSPLNARRLGS.

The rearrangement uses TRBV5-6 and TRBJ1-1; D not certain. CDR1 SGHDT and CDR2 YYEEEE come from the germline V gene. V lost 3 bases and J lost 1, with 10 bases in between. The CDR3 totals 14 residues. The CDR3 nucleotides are TGTGCCAGCAGCTCCAGGACTAGGAACACTGAAGCTTTCTTT. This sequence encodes CASSSRTRNTEAFF.

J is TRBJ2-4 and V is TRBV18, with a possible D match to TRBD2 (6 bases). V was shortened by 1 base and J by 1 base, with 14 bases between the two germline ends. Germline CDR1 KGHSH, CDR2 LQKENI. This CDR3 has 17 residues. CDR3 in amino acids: CASSPRGDRVAKNIQYF. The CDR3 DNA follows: TGTGCCAGCTCACCACGGGGGGATCGCGTGGCCAAAAACATTCAGTACTTC.

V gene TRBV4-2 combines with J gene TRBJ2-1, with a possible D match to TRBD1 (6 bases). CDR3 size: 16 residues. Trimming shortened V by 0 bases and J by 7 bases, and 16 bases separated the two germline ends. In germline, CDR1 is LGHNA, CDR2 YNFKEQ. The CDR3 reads CASSQETQGPNNEQFF. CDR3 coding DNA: TGTGCCAGCAGCCAAGAGACACAGGGCCCGAATAATGAGCAGTTCTTC.

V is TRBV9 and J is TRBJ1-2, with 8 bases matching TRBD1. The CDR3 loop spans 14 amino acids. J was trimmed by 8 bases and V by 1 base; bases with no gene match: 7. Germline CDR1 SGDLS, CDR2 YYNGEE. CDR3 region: CASSVLRGRGGYTF. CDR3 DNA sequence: TGTGCCAGCAGCGTACTCAGGGGGCGGGGAGGCTACACCTTC.

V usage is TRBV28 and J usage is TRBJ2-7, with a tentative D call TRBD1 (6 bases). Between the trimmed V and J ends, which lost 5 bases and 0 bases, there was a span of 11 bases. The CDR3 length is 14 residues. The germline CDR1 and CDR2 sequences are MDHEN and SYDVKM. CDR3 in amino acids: CASSRQAGSYEQYF. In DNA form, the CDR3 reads TGTGCCAGCAGTCGACAGGCGGGCTCCTACGAGCAGTACTTC.

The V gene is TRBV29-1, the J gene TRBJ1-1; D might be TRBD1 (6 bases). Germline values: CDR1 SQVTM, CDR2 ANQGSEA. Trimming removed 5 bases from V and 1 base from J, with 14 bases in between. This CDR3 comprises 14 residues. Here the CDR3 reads CSVTGPTGNTEAFF. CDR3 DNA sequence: TGCAGCGTTACGGGCCCGACAGGGAACACTGAAGCTTTCTTT.

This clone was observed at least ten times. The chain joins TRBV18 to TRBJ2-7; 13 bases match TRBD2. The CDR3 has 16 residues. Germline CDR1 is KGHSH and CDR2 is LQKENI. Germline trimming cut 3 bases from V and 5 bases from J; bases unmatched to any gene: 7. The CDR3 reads CASSPPLGLAGDEQYF. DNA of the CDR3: TGTGCCAGCTCACCTCCACTCGGACTAGCGGGAGACGAGCAGTACTTC.

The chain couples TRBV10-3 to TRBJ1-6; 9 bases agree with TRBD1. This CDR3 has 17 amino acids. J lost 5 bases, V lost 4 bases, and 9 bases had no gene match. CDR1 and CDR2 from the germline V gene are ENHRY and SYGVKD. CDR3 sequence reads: CAISGGGQGGDNSPLHF. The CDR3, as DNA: TGTGCCATCAGTGGAGGGGGACAGGGAGGCGATAATTCACCCCTCCACTTT.

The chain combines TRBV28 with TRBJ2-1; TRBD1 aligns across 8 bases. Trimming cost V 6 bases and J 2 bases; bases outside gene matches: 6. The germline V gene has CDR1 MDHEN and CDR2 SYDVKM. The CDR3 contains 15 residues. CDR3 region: CASSMGQVTYNEQFF. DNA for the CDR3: TGTGCCAGCAGCATGGGACAGGTTACCTACAATGAGCAGTTCTTC.

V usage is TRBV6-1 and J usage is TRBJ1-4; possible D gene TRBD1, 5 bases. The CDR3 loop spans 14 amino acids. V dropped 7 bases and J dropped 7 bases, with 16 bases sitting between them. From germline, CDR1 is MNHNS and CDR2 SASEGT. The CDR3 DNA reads TGTGCCAGCATTTCAGGGATGATGGGTGAAAAACTGTTTTTT. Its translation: CASISGMMGEKLFF.

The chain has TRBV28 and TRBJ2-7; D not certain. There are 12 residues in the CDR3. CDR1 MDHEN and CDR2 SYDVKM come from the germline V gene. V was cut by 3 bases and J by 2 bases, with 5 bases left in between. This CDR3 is CASSFPPYEQYF. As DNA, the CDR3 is TGTGCCAGCAGTTTCCCGCCCTACGAGCAGTACTTC.

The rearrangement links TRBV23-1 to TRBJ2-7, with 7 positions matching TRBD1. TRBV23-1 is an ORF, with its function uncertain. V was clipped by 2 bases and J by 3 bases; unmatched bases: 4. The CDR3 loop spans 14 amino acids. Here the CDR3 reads CASSQLGTDYEQYF. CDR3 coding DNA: TGCGCCAGCAGTCAACTCGGGACAGACTACGAGCAGTACTTC.

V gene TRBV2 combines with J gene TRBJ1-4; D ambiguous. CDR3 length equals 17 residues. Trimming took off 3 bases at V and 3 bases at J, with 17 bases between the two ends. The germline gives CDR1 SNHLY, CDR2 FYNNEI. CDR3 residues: CASSEDQGTPANEKLFF. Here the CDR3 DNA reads TGTGCCAGCAGTGAGGACCAAGGAACCCCAGCTAATGAAAAACTGTTTTTT.

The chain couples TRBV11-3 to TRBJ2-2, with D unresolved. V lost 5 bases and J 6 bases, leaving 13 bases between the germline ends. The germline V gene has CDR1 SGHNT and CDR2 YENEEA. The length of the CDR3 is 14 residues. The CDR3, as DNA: TGTGCCAGCAGCGCACTAAGGGATCCCGGGGAGCTGTTTTTT. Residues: CASSALRDPGELFF.

CDR3 bases: TGTGCCAGCAGCTTGGACAGACTCTCCTACAATGAGCAGTTCTTC. Protein sequence: CASSLDRLSYNEQFF. The chain uses TRBV2 and TRBJ2-1; weak D call: TRBD1 (6 bases). Per germline, CDR1 SNHLY and CDR2 FYNNEI. Between the trimmed V and J ends, which lost 6 bases and 0 bases, there was a span of 12 bases. CDR3 length: 15 amino acids.

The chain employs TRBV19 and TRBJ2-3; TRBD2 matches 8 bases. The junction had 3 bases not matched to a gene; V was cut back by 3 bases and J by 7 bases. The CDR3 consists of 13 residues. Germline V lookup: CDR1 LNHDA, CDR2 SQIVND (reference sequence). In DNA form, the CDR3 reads TGTGCCAGTAGTATCAGCGGGAGTTATACGCAGTATTTT. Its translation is CASSISGSYTQYF.

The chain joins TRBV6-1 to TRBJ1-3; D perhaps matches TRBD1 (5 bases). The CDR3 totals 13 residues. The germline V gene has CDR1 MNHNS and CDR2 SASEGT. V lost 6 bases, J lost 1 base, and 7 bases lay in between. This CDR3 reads CASSRESGNTIYF. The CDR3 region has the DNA TGTGCCAGCAGCAGGGAGTCTGGAAACACCATATATTTT.

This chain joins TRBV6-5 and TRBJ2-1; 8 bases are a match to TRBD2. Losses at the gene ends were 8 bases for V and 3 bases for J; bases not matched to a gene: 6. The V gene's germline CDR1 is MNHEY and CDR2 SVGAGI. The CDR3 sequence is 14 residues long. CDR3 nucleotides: TGTGCCAGCGAGGGTCTAGCGGGCTACAATGAGCAGTTCTTC. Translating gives CASEGLAGYNEQFF.

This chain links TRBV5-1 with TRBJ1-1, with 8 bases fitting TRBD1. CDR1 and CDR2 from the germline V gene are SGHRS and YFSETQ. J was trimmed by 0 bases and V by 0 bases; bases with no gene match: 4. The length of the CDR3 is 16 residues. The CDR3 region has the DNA TGCGCCAGCAGCTTGGACTCGACAGGGGTGAACACTGAAGCTTTCTTT. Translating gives CASSLDSTGVNTEAFF.

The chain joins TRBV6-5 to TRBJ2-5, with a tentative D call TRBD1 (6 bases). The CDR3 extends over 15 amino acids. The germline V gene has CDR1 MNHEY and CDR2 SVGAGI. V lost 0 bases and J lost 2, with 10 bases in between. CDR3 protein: CASSYSRQAQETQYF. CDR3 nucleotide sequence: TGTGCCAGCAGTTACTCGCGACAGGCGCAAGAGACCCAGTACTTC.

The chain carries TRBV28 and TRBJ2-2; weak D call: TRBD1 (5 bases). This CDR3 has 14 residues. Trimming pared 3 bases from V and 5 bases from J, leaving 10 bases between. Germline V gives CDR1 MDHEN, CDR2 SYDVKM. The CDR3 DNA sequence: TGTGCCAGCAGTTTTCCAGGGCATACCGGGGAGCTGTTTTTT. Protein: CASSFPGHTGELFF.

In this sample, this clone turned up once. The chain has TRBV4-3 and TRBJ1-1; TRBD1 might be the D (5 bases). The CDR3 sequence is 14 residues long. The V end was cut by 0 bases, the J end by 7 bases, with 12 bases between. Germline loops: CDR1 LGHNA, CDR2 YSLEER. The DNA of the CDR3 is TGCGCCAGCAGCCAAGAACCAGGGTTGGGTGAAGCTTTCTTT. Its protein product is CASSQEPGLGEAFF.

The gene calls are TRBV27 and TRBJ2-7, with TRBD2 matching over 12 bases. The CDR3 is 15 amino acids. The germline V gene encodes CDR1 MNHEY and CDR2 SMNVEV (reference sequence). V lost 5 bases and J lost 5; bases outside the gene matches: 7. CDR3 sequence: CASSPGLAGSHEQYF. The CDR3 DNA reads TGTGCCAGCAGTCCCGGACTAGCGGGAAGCCACGAGCAGTACTTC.

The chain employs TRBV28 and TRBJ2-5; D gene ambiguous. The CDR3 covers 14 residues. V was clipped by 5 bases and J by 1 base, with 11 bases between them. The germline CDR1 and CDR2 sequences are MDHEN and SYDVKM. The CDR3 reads CASSVPPFQETQYF. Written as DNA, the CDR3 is TGTGCCAGCAGTGTTCCCCCGTTCCAAGAGACCCAGTACTTC.

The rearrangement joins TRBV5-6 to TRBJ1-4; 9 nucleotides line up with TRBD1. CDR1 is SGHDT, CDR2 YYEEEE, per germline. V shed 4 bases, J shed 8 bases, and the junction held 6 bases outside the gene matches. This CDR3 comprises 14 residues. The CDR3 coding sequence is TGTGCCAGCAGCCGGGACAGGGTGGAAGAAAAACTGTTTTTT. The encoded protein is CASSRDRVEEKLFF.